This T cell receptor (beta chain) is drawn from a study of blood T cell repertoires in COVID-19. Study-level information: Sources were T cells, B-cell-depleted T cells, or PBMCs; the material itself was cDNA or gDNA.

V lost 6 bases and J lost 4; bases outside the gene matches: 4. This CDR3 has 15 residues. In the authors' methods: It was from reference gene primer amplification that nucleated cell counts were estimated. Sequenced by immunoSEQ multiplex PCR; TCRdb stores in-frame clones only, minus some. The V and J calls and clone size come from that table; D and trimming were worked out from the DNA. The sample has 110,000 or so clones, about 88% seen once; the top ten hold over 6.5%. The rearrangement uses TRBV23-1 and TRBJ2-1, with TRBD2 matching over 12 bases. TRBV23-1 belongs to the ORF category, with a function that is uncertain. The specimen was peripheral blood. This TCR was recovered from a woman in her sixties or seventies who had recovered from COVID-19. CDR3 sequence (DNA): TGCGCCAGCAGGACTAGCGGGGGAGATTACAATGAGCAGTTCTTC. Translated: CASRTSGGDYNEQFF.